The TCR beta chain under discussion was sequenced for a study of patients and donors after allogeneic stem cell transplantation. TCRdb re-analysed the RT-PCR reads in MiXCR, keeping a single row per CDR3 protein. The sample yields about 960,000 distinct CDR3 sequences, about 20% seen once. Germline V gene sequence: CDR1 LGHDT, CDR2 YNNKEL (reference sequence). The V end lost 0 bases, the J end lost 3 bases, and 15 bases lay between the germline ends. CDR3 length equals 16 residues. This clonotype was obtained from a human donor who was either an allogeneic HSCT recipient or a stem cell or donor lymphocyte infusion donor (not recorded which). It is not recorded whose cells these are; they may come from a transplant donor. The source material was blood, either unsorted or a sorted T cell fraction (not recorded which). V and J are TRBV3-1 and TRBJ2-7; D perhaps matches TRBD2 (6 bases). CDR3 sequence: CASSQDLAETFYEQYF. For the CDR3, the DNA is TGTGCCAGCAGCCAAGACTTAGCGGAGACCTTCTACGAGCAGTACTTC.